This T cell receptor (beta chain) originates from a study of regulatory T cells in long-lasting Graves disease. Study context: Freshly diagnosed Graves' patients had used antithyroid drugs for under 3 months. Study-level results: The work looked only at peripheral blood and did not look at thyroid tissue. When disease was persistent, TRBV28, TRBJ1-2 and TRBJ2-5 were the favored segments.

Specified time point: newly diagnosed GD, antithyroid drugs for less than 3 months. From PBMCs, RNA was extracted and then used to make the TCR library. On this clonotype: The antigen is undetermined. A much larger clone differs from this one at a single base, so this may be a read error.

Per the germline V gene, CDR1 is SGHDT and CDR2 is YYEEEE. V lost 0 bases, J lost 2 bases, and 6 bases stayed unmatched. The CDR3 spans 16 residues. With iRepertoire HTBI primers and Arm-PCR of CDR3 regions, TCR beta libraries were built. Authors' methods: Samples revealed 62 TRBV and 14 TRBJ segments. TCRdb processed the multiplex PCR reads anew with MiXCR; each CDR3 protein has one entry. V and J calls and clone size were set by TCRdb, not the authors. This sample has a few hundred thousand distinct CDR3 sequences, with 15% to 20% found just once. The same data also went into a second study, on T cells in Graves' hyperthyroidism and ophthalmopathy.

The sample consisted of peripheral blood mononuclear cells (PBMCs), taken at new diagnosis, from a patient treated with antithyroid drugs. This clonotype was obtained from a woman aged 18-29 years with Graves disease. The chain is built from TRBV5-6 and TRBJ2-3; 7 nucleotides line up with TRBD1. As DNA, the CDR3 is TGTGCCAGCAGCTTGGGAGCGAGGGGGCCCACAGATACGCAGTATTTT. Its translation: CASSLGARGPTDTQYF. The full variable domain, completed using reference TRBV5-6 and TRBJ2-3, is DAGVTQSPTHLIKTRGQQVTLRCSPKSGHDTVSWYQQALGQGPQFIFQYYEEEERQRGNFPDRFSGHQFPNYSSELNVNALLLGDSALYLCASSLGARGPTDTQYFGPGTRLTVL.